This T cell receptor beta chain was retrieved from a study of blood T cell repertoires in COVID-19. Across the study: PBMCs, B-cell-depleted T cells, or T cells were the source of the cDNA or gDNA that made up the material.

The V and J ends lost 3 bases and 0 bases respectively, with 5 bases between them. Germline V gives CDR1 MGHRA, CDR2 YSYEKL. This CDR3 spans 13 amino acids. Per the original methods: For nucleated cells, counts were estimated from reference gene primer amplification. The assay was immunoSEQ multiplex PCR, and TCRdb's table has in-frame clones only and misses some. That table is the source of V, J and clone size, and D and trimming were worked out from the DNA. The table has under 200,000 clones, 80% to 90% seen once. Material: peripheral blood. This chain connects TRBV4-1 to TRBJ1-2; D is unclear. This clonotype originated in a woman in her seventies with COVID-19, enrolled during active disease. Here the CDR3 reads CASSQFANYGYTF. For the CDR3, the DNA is TGCGCCAGCAGCCAGTTCGCTAACTATGGCTACACCTTC.